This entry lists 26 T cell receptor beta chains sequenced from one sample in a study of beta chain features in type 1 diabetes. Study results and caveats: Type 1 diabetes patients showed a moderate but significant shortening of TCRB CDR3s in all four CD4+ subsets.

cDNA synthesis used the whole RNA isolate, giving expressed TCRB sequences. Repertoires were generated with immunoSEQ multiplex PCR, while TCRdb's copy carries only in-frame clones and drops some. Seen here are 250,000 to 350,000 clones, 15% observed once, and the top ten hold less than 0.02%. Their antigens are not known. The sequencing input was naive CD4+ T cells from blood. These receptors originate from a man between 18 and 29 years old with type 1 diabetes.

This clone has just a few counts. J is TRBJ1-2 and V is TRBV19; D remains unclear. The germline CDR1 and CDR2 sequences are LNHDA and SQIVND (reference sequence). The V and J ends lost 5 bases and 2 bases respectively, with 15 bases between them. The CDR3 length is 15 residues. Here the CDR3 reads CASSPYGGINYGYTF. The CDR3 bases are TGTGCCAGTAGTCCATACGGCGGAATCAACTATGGCTACACCTTC.

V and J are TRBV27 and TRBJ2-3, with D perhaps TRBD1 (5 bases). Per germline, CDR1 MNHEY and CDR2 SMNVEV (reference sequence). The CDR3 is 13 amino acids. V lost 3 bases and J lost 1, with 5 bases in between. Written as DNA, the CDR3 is TGTGCCAGCAGTTTGACAGGCACAGATACGCAGTATTTT. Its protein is CASSLTGTDTQYF.

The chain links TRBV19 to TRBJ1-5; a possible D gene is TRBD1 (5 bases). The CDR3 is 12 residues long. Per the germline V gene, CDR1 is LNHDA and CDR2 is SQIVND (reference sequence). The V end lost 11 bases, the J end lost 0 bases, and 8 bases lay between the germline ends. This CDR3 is CASRDSNQPQHF. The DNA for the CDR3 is TGTGCCTCCAGGGATAGCAATCAGCCCCAGCATTTT. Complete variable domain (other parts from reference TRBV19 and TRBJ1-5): DGGITQSPKYLFRKEGQNVTLSCEQNLNHDAMYWYRQDPGQGLRLIYYSQIVNDFQKGDIAEGYSVSREKKESFPLTVTSAQKNPTAFYLCASRDSNQPQHFGDGTRLSIL.

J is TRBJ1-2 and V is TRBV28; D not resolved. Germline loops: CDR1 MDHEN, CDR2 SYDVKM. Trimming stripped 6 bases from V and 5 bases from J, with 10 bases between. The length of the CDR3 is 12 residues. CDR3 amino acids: CASSQVIYGYTF. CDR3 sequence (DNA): TGTGCCAGCAGCCAGGTGATTTATGGCTACACCTTC.

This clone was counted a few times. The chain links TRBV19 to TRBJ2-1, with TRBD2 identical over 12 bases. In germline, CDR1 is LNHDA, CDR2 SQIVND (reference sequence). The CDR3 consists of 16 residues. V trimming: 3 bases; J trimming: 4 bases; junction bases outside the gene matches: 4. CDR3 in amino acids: CASSILLAGGYNEQFF. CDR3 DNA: TGTGCCAGTAGTATTTTACTAGCGGGAGGTTACAATGAGCAGTTCTTC.

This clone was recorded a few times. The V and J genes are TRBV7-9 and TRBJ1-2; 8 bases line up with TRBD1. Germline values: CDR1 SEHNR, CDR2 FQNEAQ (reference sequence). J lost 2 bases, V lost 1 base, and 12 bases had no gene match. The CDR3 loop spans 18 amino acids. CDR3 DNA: TGTGCCAGCAGCTTAGGGCAGGGGGCGCCTGCGTGGAACTATGGCTACACCTTC. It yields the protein CASSLGQGAPAWNYGYTF.

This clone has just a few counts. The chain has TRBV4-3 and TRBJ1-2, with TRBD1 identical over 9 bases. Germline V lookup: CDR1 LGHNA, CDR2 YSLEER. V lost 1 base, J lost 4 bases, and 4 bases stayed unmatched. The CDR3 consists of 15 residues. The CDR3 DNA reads TGCGCCAGCAGCCAAGGGGGGACAGGGACCTATGGCTACACCTTC. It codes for CASSQGGTGTYGYTF.

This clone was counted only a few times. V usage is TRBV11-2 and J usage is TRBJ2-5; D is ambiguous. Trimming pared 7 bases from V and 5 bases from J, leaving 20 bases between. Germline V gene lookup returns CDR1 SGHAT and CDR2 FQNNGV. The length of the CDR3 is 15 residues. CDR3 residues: CASNPPGAGEETQYF. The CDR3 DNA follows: TGTGCCAGCAACCCCCCGGGTGCCGGCGAGGAGACCCAGTACTTC.

This chain's CDR3 is CASSLAFGTAYNEQFF. In DNA, the CDR3 is TGTGCCAGCAGCTTAGCCTTCGGGACAGCTTACAATGAGCAGTTCTTC. The chain uses TRBV7-2 and TRBJ2-1; 7 nucleotides line up with TRBD1. The length of the CDR3 is 16 residues. V was clipped by 0 bases and J by 4 bases; unmatched bases: 6. Germline V lookup: CDR1 SGHTA, CDR2 FQGNSA.

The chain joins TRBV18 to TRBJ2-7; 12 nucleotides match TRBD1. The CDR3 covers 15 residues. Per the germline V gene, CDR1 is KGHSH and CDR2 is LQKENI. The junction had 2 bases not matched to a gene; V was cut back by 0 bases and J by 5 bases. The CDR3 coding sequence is TGTGCCAGCTCACCACCGGGACAGGGGGCCCACGAGCAGTACTTC. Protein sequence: CASSPPGQGAHEQYF.

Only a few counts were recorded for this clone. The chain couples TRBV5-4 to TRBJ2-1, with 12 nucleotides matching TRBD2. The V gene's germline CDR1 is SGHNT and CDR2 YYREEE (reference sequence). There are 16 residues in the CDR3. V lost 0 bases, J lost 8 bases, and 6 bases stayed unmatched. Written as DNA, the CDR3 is TGTGCCAGCAGCTTGGATATCGCTAGCGGGGGGGATGAGCAGTTCTTC. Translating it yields CASSLDIASGGDEQFF.

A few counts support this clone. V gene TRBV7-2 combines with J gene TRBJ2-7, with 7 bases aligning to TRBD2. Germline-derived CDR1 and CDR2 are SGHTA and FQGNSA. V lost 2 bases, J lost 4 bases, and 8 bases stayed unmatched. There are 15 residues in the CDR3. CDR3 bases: TGTGCCAGCAGCTTAATCCTAGCGGCCCCATACGAGCAGTACTTC. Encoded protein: CASSLILAAPYEQYF.

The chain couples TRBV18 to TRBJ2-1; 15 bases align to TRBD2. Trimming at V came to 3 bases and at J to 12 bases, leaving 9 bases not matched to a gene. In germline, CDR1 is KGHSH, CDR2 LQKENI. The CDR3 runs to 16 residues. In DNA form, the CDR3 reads TGTGCCAGCTCACCCCGGGGACTAGCGGGGGGCGAAAGGCAGTTCTTC. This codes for CASSPRGLAGGERQFF.

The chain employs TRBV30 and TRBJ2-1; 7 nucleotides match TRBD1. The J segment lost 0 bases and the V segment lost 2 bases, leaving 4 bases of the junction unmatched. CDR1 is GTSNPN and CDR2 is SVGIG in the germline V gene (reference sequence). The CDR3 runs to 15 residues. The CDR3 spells CAWSSWDSSYNEQFF. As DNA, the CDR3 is TGTGCCTGGAGTTCGTGGGACAGCTCCTACAATGAGCAGTTCTTC. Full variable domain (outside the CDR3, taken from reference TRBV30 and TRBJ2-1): SQTIHQWPATLVQPVGSPLSLECTVEGTSNPNLYWYRQAAGRGLQLLFYSVGIGQISSEVPQNLSASRPQDRQFILSSKKLLLSDSGFYLCAWSSWDSSYNEQFFGPGTRLTVL.

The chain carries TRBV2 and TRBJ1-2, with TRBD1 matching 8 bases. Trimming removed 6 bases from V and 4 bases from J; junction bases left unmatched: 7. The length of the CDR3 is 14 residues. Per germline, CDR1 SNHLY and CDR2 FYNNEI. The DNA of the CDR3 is TGTGCCAGCAGCATGCAGGGGGCAGGCTATGGCTACACCTTC. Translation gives CASSMQGAGYGYTF.

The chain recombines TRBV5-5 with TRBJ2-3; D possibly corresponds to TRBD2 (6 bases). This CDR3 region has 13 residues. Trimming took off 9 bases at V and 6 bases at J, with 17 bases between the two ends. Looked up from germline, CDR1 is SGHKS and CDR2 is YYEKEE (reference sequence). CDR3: CAIGTGGGDTQYF. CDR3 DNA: TGTGCCATCGGGACGGGCGGAGGGGATACGCAGTATTTT. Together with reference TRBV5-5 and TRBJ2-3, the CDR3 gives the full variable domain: DAGVTQSPTHLIKTRGQQVTLRCSPISGHKSVSWYQQVLGQGPQFIFQYYEKEERGRGNFPDRFSARQFPNYSSELNVNALLLGDSALYLCAIGTGGGDTQYFGPGTRLTVL.

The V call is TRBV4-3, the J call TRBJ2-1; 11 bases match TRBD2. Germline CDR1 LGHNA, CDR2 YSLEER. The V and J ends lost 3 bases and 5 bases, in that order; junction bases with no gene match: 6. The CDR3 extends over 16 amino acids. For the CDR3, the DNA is TGCGCCAGCAGCCACCCTAGCGGGGGGCAAAACAATGAGCAGTTCTTC. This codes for CASSHPSGGQNNEQFF.

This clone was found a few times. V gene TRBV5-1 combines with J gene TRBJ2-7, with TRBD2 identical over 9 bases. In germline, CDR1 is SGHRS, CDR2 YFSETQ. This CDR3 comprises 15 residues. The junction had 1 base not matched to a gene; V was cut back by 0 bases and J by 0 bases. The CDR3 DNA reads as TGCGCCAGCAGCTTGGTAGCGGGAGTCTCCTACGAGCAGTACTTC. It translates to CASSLVAGVSYEQYF. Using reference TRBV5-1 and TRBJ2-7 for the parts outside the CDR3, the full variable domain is KAGVTQTPRYLIKTRGQQVTLSCSPISGHRSVSWYQQTPGQGLQFLFEYFSETQRNKGNFPGRFSGRQFSNSRSEMNVSTLELGDSALYLCASSLVAGVSYEQYFGPGTRLTVT.

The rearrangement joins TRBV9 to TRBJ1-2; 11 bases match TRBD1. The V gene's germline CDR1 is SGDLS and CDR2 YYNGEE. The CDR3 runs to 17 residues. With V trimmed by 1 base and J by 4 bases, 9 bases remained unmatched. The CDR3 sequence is CASSVWTGGAAPYGYTF. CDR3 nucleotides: TGTGCCAGCAGCGTATGGACAGGGGGCGCGGCTCCCTATGGCTACACCTTC.

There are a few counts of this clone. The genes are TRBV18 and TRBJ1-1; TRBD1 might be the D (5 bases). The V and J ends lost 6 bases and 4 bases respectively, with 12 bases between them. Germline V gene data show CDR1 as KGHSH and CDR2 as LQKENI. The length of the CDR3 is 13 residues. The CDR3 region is CASSDSGGTEAFF. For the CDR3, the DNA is TGTGCCAGCTCCGACAGCGGGGGCACTGAAGCTTTCTTT.

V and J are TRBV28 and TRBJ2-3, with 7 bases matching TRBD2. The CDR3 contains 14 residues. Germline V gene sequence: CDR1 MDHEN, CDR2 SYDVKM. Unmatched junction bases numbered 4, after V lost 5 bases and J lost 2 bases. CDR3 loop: CASSQTSVTDTQYF. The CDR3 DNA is TGTGCCAGCAGTCAAACTAGCGTCACAGATACGCAGTATTTT. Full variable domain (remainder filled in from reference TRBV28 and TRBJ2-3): DVKVTQSSRYLVKRTGEKVFLECVQDMDHENMFWYRQDPGLGLRLIYFSYDVKMKEKGDIPEGYSVSREKKERFSLILESASTNQTSMYLCASSQTSVTDTQYFGPGTRLTVL.

Here the CDR3 reads CASSPGVRQGWNEQFF. As DNA, the CDR3 is TGTGCCAGCTCACCGGGGGTCCGACAGGGCTGGAATGAGCAGTTCTTC. The V call is TRBV18, the J call TRBJ2-1; 7 positions match TRBD1. CDR3 size: 16 residues. CDR1 KGHSH and CDR2 LQKENI come from the germline V gene. V shed 3 bases and J 7 bases; nucleotides not matched to a gene: 12.

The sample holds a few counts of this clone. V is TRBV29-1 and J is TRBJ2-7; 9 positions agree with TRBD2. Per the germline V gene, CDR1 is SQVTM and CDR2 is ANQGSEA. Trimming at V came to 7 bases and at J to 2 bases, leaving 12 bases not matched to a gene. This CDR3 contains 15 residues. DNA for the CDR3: TGCAGCGGCCTATGGGGACAGCGGGGGGCCTACGAGCAGTACTTC. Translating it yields CSGLWGQRGAYEQYF.

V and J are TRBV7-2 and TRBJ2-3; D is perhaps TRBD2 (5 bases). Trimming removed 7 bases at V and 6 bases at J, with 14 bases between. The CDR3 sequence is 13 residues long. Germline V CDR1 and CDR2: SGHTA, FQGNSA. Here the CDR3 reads CASTFLGGDTQYF. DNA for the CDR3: TGTGCCAGCACTTTCTTAGGCGGGGATACGCAGTATTTT. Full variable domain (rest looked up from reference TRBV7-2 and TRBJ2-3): GAGVSQSPSNKVTEKGKDVELRCDPISGHTALYWYRQSLGQGLEFLIYFQGNSAPDKSGLPSDRFSAERTGGSVSTLTIQRTQQEDSAVYLCASTFLGGDTQYFGPGTRLTVL.

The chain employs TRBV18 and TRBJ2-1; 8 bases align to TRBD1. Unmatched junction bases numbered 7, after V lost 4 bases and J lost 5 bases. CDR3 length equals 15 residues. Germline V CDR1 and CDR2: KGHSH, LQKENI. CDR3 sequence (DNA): TGTGCCAGCTCACTCCGGACAGGGATCCACAATGAGCAGTTCTTC. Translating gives CASSLRTGIHNEQFF.

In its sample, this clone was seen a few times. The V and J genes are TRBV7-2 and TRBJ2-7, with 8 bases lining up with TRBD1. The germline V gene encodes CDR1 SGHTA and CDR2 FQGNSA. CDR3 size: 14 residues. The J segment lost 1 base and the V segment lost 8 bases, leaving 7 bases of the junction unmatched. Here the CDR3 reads CASGGQANSYEQYF. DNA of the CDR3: TGTGCCAGCGGGGGACAGGCCAATTCCTACGAGCAGTACTTC.